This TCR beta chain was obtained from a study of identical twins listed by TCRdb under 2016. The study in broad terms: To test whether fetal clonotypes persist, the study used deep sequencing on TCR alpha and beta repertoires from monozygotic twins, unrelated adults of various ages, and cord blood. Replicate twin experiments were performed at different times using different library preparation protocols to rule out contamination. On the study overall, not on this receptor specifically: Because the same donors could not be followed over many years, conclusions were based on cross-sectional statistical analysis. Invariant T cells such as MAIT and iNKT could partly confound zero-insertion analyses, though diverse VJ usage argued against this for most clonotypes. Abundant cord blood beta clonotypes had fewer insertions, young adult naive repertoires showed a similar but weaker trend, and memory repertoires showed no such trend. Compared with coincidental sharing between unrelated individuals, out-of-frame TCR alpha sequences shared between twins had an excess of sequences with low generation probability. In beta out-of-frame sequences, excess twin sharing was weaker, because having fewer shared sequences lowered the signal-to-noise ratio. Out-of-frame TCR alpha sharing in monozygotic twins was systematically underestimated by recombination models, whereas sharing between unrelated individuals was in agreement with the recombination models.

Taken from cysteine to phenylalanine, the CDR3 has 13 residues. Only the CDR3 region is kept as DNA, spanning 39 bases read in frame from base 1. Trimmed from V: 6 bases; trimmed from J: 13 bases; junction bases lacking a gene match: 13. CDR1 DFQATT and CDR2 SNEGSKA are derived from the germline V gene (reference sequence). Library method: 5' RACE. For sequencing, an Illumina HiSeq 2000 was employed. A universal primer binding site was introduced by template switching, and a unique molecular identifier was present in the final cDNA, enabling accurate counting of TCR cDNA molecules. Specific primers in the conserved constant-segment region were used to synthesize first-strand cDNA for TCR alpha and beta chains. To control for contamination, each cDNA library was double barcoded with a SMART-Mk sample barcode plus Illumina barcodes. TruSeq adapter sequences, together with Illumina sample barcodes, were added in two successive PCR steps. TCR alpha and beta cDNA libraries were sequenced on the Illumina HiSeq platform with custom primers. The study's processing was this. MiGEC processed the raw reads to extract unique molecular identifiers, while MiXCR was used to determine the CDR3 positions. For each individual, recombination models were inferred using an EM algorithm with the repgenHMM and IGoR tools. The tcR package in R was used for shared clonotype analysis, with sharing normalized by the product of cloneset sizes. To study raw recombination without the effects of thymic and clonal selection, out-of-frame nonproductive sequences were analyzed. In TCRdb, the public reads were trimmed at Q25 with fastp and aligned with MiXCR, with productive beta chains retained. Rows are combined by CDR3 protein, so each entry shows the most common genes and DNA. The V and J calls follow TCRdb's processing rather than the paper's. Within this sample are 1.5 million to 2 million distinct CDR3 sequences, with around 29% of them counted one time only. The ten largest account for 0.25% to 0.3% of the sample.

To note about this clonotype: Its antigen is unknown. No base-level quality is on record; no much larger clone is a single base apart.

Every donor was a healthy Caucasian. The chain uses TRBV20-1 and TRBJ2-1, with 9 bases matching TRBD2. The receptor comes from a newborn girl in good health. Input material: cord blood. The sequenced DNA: TGCAGTGCGCAGACCGGGACTAGCAGTGGACAGTTCTTC. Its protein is CSAQTGTSSGQFF.